This TCR beta chain was found in a study of OX40 agonist ivuxolimab in advanced cancers. The CDR3 extends over 13 amino acids. Trimming cost V 2 bases and J 7 bases; bases outside gene matches: 3. CDR1 is ENHRY and CDR2 is SYGVKD in the germline V gene. Libraries were prepared by immunoSEQ multiplex PCR; TCRdb keeps only in-frame clonotypes and omits some of them. The sample contains tens of thousands of clones, over 85% of which appear only once. The source is an adult with an advanced solid tumor such as melanoma, head and neck, liver or kidney cancer. Sequencing used CD4+ or CD8+ T cells sorted from blood, obtained in a trial of the OX40 agonist ivuxolimab. The rearrangement links TRBV10-3 to TRBJ2-7, with 9 bases aligning to TRBD1. CDR3 loop: CAISEGDRAEQYF. The CDR3 DNA is TGTGCCATCAGTGAGGGGGACAGGGCGGAGCAGTACTTC.